This T cell receptor (beta chain) comes out of a study of blood T cell repertoires in COVID-19. For the study at large: Both acute and convalescent COVID-19 samples were obtained from the United States, Italy and Spain. PBMCs, B-cell-depleted T cells, or T cells were the source of the cDNA or gDNA that made up the material.

Sequencing used immunoSEQ multiplex PCR; TCRdb keeps in-frame clones, though not all of them. This sample carries about 220,000 clones, about 81% of them seen once, and the ten largest clones take approximately 5%. This CDR3 is 12 amino acids long. V was pared by 5 bases and J by 6 bases, with 4 bases of the junction left unmatched. CDR1 and CDR2 (germline): SGHVS, FQNEAQ. Seattle's cohort entered during active infection and was followed longitudinally. The receptor was derived from a woman aged 70 to 79 with COVID-19, enrolled during active disease. The sample was peripheral blood. The chain is built from TRBV7-8 and TRBJ2-7; TRBD2 aligns across 7 bases. The CDR3 loop is CASSPRGSEQYF. The CDR3 DNA reads as TGTGCCAGCAGCCCACGCGGGAGCGAGCAGTACTTC.